The rows below give T cell receptor beta chains drawn from one sample of a study of shared clonotypes between healthy human individuals. Method: immunoSEQ multiplex PCR; TCRdb's copy keeps in-frame clones and lacks some. Found here are a few million clones, 93% of them singletons; the top ten hold 1.5% to 2%. The specimen sequenced was naive CD8+ T cells from PBMCs. Source of these receptors: a man between 18 and 29 years old in good health. Some clones in this sample may be carry-over from other donors' samples. CDR3s include the opening cysteine and the closing phenylalanine or tryptophan. The D gene is left open where the match is weak. Some rows mark clone size as missing; the rest say once, few, many or name a class of expanded clone.

clone size	D gene	V gene	J gene	CDR3 protein	CDR3 DNA
-	TRBD2	TRBV4-3	TRBJ2-1	CASSLLAGDHNEQFF	TGCGCCAGCAGTCTCCTAGCGGGAGACCACAATGAGCAGTTCTTC
-	TRBD2	TRBV9	TRBJ2-1	CASSASGGLPYNEQFF	TGTGCCAGCAGCGCGAGCGGGGGTCTCCCCTACAATGAGCAGTTCTTC
-	TRBD2	TRBV5-1	TRBJ2-7	CASSLVALAVGGYEQYF	TGCGCCAGCAGCTTGGTAGCACTAGCGGTAGGCGGCTACGAGCAGTACTTC
-	TRBD1	TRBV28	TRBJ2-7	CASSQQPGQDYQGYEQYF	TGTGCCAGCAGCCAACAACCGGGACAGGACTACCAGGGGTACGAGCAGTACTTC
once	-	TRBV30	TRBJ2-1	CAWSVLVSNEQFF	TGTGCCTGGAGTGTACTGGTTTCCAATGAGCAGTTCTTC
-	-	TRBV29-1	TRBJ2-7	CSVEQGDYGYEQYF	TGCAGCGTTGAACAGGGCGACTATGGTTACGAGCAGTACTTC
once	TRBD1	TRBV7-9	TRBJ1-1	CASSPRQGGDTEAFF	TGTGCCAGCAGCCCCAGACAGGGTGGAGACACTGAAGCTTTCTTT
-	TRBD2	TRBV7-9	TRBJ2-1	CASSPGLAIYNEQFF	TGTGCCAGCAGCCCCGGACTAGCGATCTACAATGAGCAGTTCTTC
-	-	TRBV27	TRBJ2-7	CASSLPRGEQYF	TGTGCCAGCAGTTTGCCCCGAGGGGAGCAGTACTTC
once	TRBD1	TRBV7-8	TRBJ2-2	CASSLWGQGLTGELFF	TGTGCCAGCAGCTTATGGGGACAGGGATTAACCGGGGAGCTGTTTTTT
-	-	TRBV7-2	TRBJ1-2	CASSFSATTNYGYTF	TGTGCCAGCAGCTTTTCGGCCACAACTAACTATGGCTACACCTTC
-	-	TRBV9	TRBJ1-1	CASSVGIRTEAFF	TGTGCCAGCAGCGTAGGAATCCGGACTGAAGCTTTCTTT
once	-	TRBV19	TRBJ2-7	CASGAGTSYEQYF	TGTGCCAGTGGGGCAGGGACCTCCTACGAGCAGTACTTC
-	-	TRBV7-9	TRBJ1-4	CASSDLDGNEKLFF	TGTGCCAGCAGCGATCTTGACGGGAATGAAAAACTGTTTTTT